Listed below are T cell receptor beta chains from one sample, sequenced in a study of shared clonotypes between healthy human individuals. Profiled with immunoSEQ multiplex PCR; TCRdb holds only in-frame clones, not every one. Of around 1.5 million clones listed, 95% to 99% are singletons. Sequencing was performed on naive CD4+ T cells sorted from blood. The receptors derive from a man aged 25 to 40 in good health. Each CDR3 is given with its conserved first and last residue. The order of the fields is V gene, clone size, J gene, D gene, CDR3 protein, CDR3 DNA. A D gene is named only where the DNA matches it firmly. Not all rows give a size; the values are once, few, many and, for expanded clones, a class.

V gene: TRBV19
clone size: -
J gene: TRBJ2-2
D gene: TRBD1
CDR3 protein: CATSTGGRTGELFF
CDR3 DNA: TGTGCCACCTCGACAGGGGGCAGGACCGGGGAGCTGTTTTTT

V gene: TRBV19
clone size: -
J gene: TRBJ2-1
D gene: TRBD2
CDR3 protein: CASSSWTSNEQFF
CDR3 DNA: TGTGCCAGTAGTAGCTGGACTAGCAATGAGCAGTTCTTC

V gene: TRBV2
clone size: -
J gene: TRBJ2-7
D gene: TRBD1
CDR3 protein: CASSELQRGGKNEQYF
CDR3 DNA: TGTGCCAGCAGTGAGCTTCAGAGAGGGGGCAAAAACGAGCAGTACTTC

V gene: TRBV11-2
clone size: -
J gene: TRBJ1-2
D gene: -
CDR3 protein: CASSLSFSYGYTF
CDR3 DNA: TGTGCCAGCAGCTTATCATTCAGCTATGGCTACACCTTC

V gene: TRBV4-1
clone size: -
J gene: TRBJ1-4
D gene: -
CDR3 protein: CASSQDPGFIANEKLFF
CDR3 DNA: TGCGCCAGCAGCCAAGATCCAGGATTTATAGCTAATGAAAAACTGTTTTTT

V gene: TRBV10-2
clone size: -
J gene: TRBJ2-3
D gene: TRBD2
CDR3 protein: CASSAPSGISYTDTQYF
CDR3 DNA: TGCGCCAGCAGTGCCCCTAGCGGGATATCGTACACAGATACGCAGTATTTT

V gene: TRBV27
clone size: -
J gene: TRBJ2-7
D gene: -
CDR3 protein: CASIPPGGGYEQYF
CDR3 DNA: TGTGCCAGCATTCCTCCAGGGGGAGGGTACGAGCAGTACTTC

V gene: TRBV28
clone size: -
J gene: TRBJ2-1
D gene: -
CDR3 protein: CASSPQGEQFF
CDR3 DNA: TGTGCCAGCAGCCCCCAAGGGGAGCAGTTCTTC

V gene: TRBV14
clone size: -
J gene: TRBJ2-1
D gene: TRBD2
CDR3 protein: CASNQGSGRAYNEQFF
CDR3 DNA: TGTGCCAGCAACCAGGGTAGCGGGAGGGCCTACAATGAGCAGTTCTTC

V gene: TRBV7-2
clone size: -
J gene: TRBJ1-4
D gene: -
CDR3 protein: CASSLQGWGEKLFF
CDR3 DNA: TGTGCCAGCAGCCTCCAGGGGTGGGGTGAAAAACTGTTTTTT

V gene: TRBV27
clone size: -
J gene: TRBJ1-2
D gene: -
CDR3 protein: CASTAGGLGYGYTF
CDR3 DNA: TGTGCCAGCACCGCCGGTGGGCTTGGCTATGGCTACACCTTC

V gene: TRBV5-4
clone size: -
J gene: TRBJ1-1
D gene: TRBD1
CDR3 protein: CASSRPGTGGTEAFF
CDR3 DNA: TGTGCCAGCAGCCGGCCCGGGACAGGGGGCACTGAAGCTTTCTTT

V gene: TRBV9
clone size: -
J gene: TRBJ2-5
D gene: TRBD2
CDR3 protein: CASSPGGIETQYF
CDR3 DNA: TGTGCCAGCAGCCCGGGGGGGATTGAGACCCAGTACTTC

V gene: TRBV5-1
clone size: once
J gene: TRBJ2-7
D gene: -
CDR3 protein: CASRETRGSVYEQYF
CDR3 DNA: TGCGCCAGCCGGGAAACCCGAGGATCGGTCTACGAGCAGTACTTC

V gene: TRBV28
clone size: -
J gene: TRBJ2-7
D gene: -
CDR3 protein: CASSPSRTVYEQYF
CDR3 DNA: TGTGCCAGCAGTCCCTCCCGGACAGTATACGAGCAGTACTTC

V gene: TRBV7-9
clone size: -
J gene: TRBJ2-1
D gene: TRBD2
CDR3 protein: CASSRTSGSTYNEQFF
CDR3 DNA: TGTGCCAGCAGCCGGACTAGCGGGAGCACCTACAATGAGCAGTTCTTC

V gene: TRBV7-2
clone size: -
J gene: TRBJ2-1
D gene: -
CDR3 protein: CASSSWGDGQFF
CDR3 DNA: TGTGCCAGCAGCTCCTGGGGGGACGGACAGTTCTTC

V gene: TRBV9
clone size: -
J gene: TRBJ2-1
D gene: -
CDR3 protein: CASSVGDRGYSEQFF
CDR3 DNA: TGTGCCAGCAGCGTAGGAGACCGCGGTTATTCTGAGCAGTTCTTC

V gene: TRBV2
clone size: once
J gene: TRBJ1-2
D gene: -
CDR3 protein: CASGRVIPGDGYTF
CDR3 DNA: TGTGCCAGTGGACGAGTGATCCCCGGGGACGGCTACACCTTC

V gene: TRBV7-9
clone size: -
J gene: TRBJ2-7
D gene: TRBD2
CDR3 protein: CASSLDQGLAGVYEQYF
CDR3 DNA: TGTGCCAGCAGCTTAGACCAGGGGCTAGCGGGCGTCTACGAGCAGTACTTC

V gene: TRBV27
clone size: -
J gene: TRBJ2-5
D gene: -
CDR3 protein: CASSFSIWETQYF
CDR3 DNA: TGTGCCAGCAGTTTTTCCATCTGGGAGACCCAGTACTTC

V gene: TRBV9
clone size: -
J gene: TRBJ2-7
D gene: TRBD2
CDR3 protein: CASSVGAWAGGAYEQYF
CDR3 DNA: TGTGCCAGCAGCGTAGGGGCCTGGGCGGGAGGAGCCTACGAGCAGTACTTC

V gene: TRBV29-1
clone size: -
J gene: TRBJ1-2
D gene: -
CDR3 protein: CSVRGGFGQGKTGYTF
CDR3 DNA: TGCAGCGTTCGAGGGGGGTTTGGGCAGGGAAAAACGGGCTACACCTTC

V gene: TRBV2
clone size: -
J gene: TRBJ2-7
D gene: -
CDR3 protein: CASSDRTPSYEQYF
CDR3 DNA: TGTGCCAGCAGTGACAGGACTCCGAGTTACGAGCAGTACTTC

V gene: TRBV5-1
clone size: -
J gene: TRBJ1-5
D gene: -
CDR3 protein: CASSSVGGGQPQHF
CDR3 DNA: TGCGCCAGCAGTTCCGTGGGGGGCGGACAGCCCCAGCATTTT

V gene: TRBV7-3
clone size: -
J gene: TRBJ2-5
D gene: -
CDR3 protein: CASSLVGGIGDQTQYF
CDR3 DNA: TGTGCCAGCAGCTTAGTAGGAGGGATAGGGGACCAGACCCAGTACTTC

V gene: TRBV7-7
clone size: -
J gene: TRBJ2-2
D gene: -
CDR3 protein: CASSSGQENTGELFF
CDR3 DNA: TGTGCCAGCAGCTCAGGGCAGGAGAACACCGGGGAGCTGTTTTTT

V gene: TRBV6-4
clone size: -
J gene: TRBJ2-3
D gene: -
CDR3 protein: CASSGARGDTQYF
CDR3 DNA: TGTGCCAGCAGTGGCGCCCGTGGGGATACGCAGTATTTT

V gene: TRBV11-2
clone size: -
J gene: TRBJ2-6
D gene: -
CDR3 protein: CASSLGTGANVLTF
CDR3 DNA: TGTGCCAGCAGCTTAGGGACTGGGGCCAACGTCCTGACTTTC

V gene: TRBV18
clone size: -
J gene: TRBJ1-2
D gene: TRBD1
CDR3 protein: CASSPTGGNGYTF
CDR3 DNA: TGTGCCAGCTCACCCACAGGGGGCAATGGCTACACCTTC

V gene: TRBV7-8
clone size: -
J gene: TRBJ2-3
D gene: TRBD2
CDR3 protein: CASSPTTIAGHTDTQYF
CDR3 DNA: TGTGCCAGCAGCCCAACTACAATAGCGGGGCACACAGATACGCAGTATTTT

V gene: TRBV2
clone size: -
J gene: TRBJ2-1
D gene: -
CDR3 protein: CASRVRIQFF
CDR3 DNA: TGTGCCAGCAGGGTCCGGATCCAGTTCTTC

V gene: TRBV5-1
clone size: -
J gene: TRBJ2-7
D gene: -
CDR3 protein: CASSLAQGGPYEQYF
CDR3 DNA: TGCGCCAGCAGCTTGGCACAGGGAGGCCCCTACGAGCAGTACTTC

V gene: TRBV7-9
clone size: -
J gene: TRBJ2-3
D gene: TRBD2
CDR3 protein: CASSLSGSSSDTQYF
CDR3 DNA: TGTGCCAGCAGCCTAAGCGGGAGTTCCTCAGATACGCAGTATTTT

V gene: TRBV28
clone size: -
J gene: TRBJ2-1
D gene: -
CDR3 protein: CASSGTYNEQFF
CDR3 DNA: TGTGCCAGCAGTGGGACTTACAATGAGCAGTTCTTC

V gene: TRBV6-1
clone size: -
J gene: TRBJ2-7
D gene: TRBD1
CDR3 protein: CASTVGTGEYEQYF
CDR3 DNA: TGTGCCAGCACCGTCGGGACAGGGGAGTACGAGCAGTACTTC

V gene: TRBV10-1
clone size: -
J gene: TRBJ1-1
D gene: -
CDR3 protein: CASSVSGNTEAFF
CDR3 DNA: TGCGCCAGCAGTGTGTCGGGGAACACTGAAGCTTTCTTT

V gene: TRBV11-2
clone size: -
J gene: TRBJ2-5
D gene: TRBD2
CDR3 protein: CASSEGLAATKETQYF
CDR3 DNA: TGTGCCAGCAGCGAAGGACTAGCGGCTACGAAAGAGACCCAGTACTTC

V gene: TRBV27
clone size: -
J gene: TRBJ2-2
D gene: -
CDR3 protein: CASSLISPTTGELFF
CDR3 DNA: TGTGCCAGCAGTTTAATATCCCCGACCACCGGGGAGCTGTTTTTT

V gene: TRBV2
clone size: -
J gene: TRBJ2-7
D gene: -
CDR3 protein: CASSEEIRREQYF
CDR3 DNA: TGTGCCAGCAGTGAGGAAATCAGGCGCGAGCAGTACTTC

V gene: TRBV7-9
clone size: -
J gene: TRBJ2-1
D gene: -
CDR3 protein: CASSLGQNQYNEQFF
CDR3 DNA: TGTGCCAGCAGCCTCGGACAGAACCAGTACAATGAGCAGTTCTTC

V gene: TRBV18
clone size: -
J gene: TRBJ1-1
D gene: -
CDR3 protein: CASSGGQGNTEAFF
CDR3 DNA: TGTGCCAGCTCGGGGGGGCAGGGGAACACTGAAGCTTTCTTT

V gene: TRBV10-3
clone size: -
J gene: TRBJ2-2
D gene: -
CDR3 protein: CAISESRRRGTGELFF
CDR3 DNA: TGTGCCATCAGTGAGTCGAGACGGAGAGGGACCGGGGAGCTGTTTTTT

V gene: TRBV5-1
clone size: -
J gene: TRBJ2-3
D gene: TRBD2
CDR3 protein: CASRGLAGALGTDTQYF
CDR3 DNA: TGCGCCAGCAGGGGGCTAGCGGGAGCTTTAGGCACAGATACGCAGTATTTT

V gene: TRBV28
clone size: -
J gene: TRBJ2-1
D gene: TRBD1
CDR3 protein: CASSKPRGLDNEQFF
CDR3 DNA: TGTGCCAGCAGCAAACCCAGGGGGCTAGACAATGAGCAGTTCTTC

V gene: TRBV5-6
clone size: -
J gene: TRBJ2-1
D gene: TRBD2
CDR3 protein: CASSPKSGLAPEQFF
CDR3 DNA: TGTGCCAGCAGCCCCAAATCGGGACTAGCGCCTGAGCAGTTCTTC

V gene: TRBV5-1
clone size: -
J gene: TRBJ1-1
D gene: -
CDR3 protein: CASSLYLNTEAFF
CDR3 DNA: TGCGCCAGCAGCTTGTACTTGAACACTGAAGCTTTCTTT

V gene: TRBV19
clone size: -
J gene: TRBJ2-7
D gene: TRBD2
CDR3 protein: CASSNLGGSSIEQYF
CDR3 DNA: TGTGCCAGTAGCAATTTGGGAGGGTCTTCTATCGAGCAGTACTTC